These 16 T cell receptor beta chains originate from one sample sequenced in a study of cytomegalovirus exposure and HLA in healthy donors. The PCR contained 60 Vbeta and 13 Jbeta primers. Generated by immunoSEQ multiplex PCR, the TCRdb table keeps only in-frame clones and is missing some. The sample has approximately 180,000 clones; approximately 70% are singletons. The specimen sequenced was PBMCs. The receptors here all came from a young woman in good health and CMV-seronegative.

The chain links TRBV6-1 to TRBJ1-2, with no clear D. CDR1 and CDR2 from the germline V gene are MNHNS and SASEGT. The CDR3 is 12 residues long. Deletions cut 6 bases from V and 8 bases from J, with 13 bases between. The CDR3 protein is CASRWRRGGYTF. CDR3 DNA: TGTGCCAGCAGATGGAGACGGGGAGGCTACACCTTC.

The V call is TRBV2, the J call TRBJ2-7, with 7 bases that match TRBD1. CDR1 is SNHLY, CDR2 FYNNEI, per germline. This CDR3 has 16 amino acids. V trimming: 3 bases; J trimming: 2 bases; junction bases outside the gene matches: 10. CDR3 protein: CASSDSTGTVTYEQYF. The CDR3 region has the DNA TGTGCCAGCAGTGACTCTACCGGGACAGTGACCTACGAGCAGTACTTC.

Only one count was recorded for this clone. The chain links TRBV5-1 to TRBJ1-3, with a weak D call TRBD1 (6 bases). Looked up from germline, CDR1 is SGHRS and CDR2 is YFSETQ. The CDR3 spans 14 residues. Deletions cut 0 bases from V and 6 bases from J, with 10 bases between. CDR3 in amino acids: CASSLEAGVNTIYF. In DNA, the CDR3 is TGCGCCAGCAGCTTGGAGGCAGGGGTAAACACCATATATTTT.

The genes are TRBV7-3 and TRBJ2-2, with a weak D call TRBD1 (6 bases). This CDR3 has 15 amino acids. The V and J ends lost 2 bases and 6 bases respectively, with 13 bases between them. The V gene's germline CDR1 is SGHTA and CDR2 FQGTGA. CDR3 sequence (DNA): TGTGCCAGCAGCTTAGTCTCAGGGGAGCCCGGGGAGCTGTTTTTT. It specifies CASSLVSGEPGELFF.

The V gene is TRBV6-1, the J gene TRBJ2-5; 12 nucleotides match TRBD2. The V gene's germline CDR1 is MNHNS and CDR2 SASEGT. The CDR3 spans 18 residues. After removal of 4 bases from V and 5 bases from J, the junction contained 14 bases not matched to a gene. The CDR3 sequence: CASSVTASGGAMGETQYF. In nucleotides, the CDR3 is TGTGCCAGCAGTGTGACGGCTAGCGGGGGGGCGATGGGGGAGACCCAGTACTTC.

This chain connects TRBV6-4 to TRBJ2-3; TRBD1 matches at 9 bases. The CDR3 is 15 amino acids. Trimming removed 3 bases from V and 4 bases from J; junction bases left unmatched: 5. CDR1 is MRHNA, CDR2 SNTAGT, per germline. The CDR3 region has the DNA TGTGCCAGCAGTGAGGACAGGGGTCAAGCAGATACGCAGTATTTT. As protein: CASSEDRGQADTQYF.

CDR3 DNA: TGTGCCAGCAGTGCCCGACAGGGGTACTATGGCTACACCTTC. Residues: CASSARQGYYGYTF. The chain joins TRBV2 to TRBJ1-2; TRBD1 agrees at 8 bases. V gave up 4 bases and J gave up 3 bases; unmatched junction bases: 4. In germline, CDR1 is SNHLY, CDR2 FYNNEI. This CDR3 comprises 14 residues.

The chain joins TRBV9 to TRBJ2-7; TRBD1 agrees at 7 bases. V was pared by 4 bases and J by 6 bases, with 7 bases of the junction left unmatched. Germline V CDR1 and CDR2: SGDLS, YYNGEE. The CDR3 sequence is 13 residues long. CDR3 in amino acids: CASSPWDSREQYF. CDR3 sequence (DNA): TGTGCCAGCAGCCCCTGGGACAGTCGCGAGCAGTACTTC. The full variable domain, rest sourced from reference TRBV9 and TRBJ2-7, is DSGVTQTPKHLITATGQRVTLRCSPRSGDLSVYWYQQSLDQGLQFLIQYYNGEERAKGNILERFSAQQFPDLHSELNLSSLELGDSALYFCASSPWDSREQYFGPGTRLTVT.

The chain is built from TRBV7-8 and TRBJ1-1, with D tentatively TRBD1 (6 bases). CDR3 length: 16 amino acids. V lost 1 base and J 3 bases, leaving 15 bases between the germline ends. Germline-derived CDR1 and CDR2 are SGHVS and FQNEAQ. CDR3 in amino acids: CASSLDGGQKDTEAFF. CDR3 sequence (DNA): TGTGCCAGCAGCTTAGACGGGGGGCAAAAGGACACTGAAGCTTTCTTT.

V usage is TRBV5-1 and J usage is TRBJ1-4; D is unclear. Trimming removed 0 bases from V and 4 bases from J, with 16 bases in between. CDR3 length: 17 residues. The germline CDR1 and CDR2 sequences are SGHRS and YFSETQ. The CDR3 DNA is TGCGCCAGCAGCTTGGGGAATCTGGTTGAGGTTAATGAAAAACTGTTTTTT. This sequence encodes CASSLGNLVEVNEKLFF.

This clone has only one observation. The rearrangement uses TRBV4-1 and TRBJ1-5; the D gene is possibly TRBD1 (5 bases). The CDR3 is made up of 15 amino acids. The germline CDR1 and CDR2 sequences are MGHRA and YSYEKL. V was cut by 3 bases and J by 2 bases, with 11 bases left in between. Here the CDR3 DNA reads TGCGCCAGCAGCCACCAGGGATTGGGCAATCAGCCCCAGCATTTT. Protein product: CASSHQGLGNQPQHF.

The chain joins TRBV21-1 to TRBJ2-1; TRBD2 is taken as the D call from the table, unchecked against the DNA. TRBV21-1 is listed as a pseudogene. The CDR3 totals 11 residues. The CDR3 DNA follows: TGTGCCAGCAGCAAAAAGCACGTCAAGTTCTTC. Translation gives CASSKKHVKFF.

The chain is built from TRBV5-1 and TRBJ1-2; TRBD1 agrees at 9 bases. The length of the CDR3 is 20 residues. V lost 7 bases, J lost 3 bases, and 25 bases stayed unmatched. In germline, CDR1 is SGHRS, CDR2 YFSETQ. The CDR3 region is CASQGGGQGPLLPLHYGYTF. DNA of the CDR3: TGCGCCAGCCAGGGGGGGGGACAGGGTCCCCTTCTCCCTCTTCACTATGGCTACACCTTC.

This chain links TRBV5-4 with TRBJ2-7, with 8 nucleotides matching TRBD2. CDR1 is SGHNT and CDR2 is YYREEE in the germline V gene (reference sequence). This CDR3 contains 15 residues. V lost 7 bases and J lost 5; bases outside the gene matches: 14. The CDR3 is CASSKTGTRSDEQYF. The DNA for the CDR3 is TGTGCCAGCTCAAAAACAGGGACTAGGTCTGACGAGCAGTACTTC.

The table lists this clone with a count of one. The V call is TRBV6-6, the J call TRBJ1-3, with 7 bases matching TRBD1. The CDR3 contains 15 residues. V lost 5 bases to trimming and J lost 3 bases; unmatched junction nucleotides: 7. Germline V gene lookup returns CDR1 MNHNY and CDR2 SVGAGI (reference sequence). CDR3 in amino acids: CASSPPGQNGNTIYF. CDR3 DNA sequence: TGTGCCAGCAGTCCCCCGGGACAGAATGGAAACACCATATATTTT.

The chain links TRBV9 to TRBJ1-5, with TRBD1 as a possible D gene (5 bases). Between the trimmed V and J ends, which lost 0 bases and 6 bases, there was a span of 13 bases. Germline assignment: CDR1 SGDLS and CDR2 YYNGEE. This CDR3 is 15 amino acids long. DNA for the CDR3: TGTGCCAGCAGCGTAGATACCGGGGGTGGTCAGCCCCAGCATTTT. Its translation: CASSVDTGGGQPQHF.